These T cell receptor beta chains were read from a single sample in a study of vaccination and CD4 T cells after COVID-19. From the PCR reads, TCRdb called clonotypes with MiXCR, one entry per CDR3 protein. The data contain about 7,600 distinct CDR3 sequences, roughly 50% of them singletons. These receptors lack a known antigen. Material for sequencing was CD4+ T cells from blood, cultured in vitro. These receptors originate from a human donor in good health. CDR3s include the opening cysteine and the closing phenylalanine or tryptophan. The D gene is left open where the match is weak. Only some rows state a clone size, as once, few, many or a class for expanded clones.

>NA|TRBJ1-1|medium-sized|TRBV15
CATSRDRQGTEAFF
TGTGCCACCAGCAGAGATAGGCAGGGCACTGAAGCTTTCTTT
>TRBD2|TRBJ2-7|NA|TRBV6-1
CASSSTSGGSYEQYF
TGTGCCAGCAGCTCAACTAGCGGGGGCTCCTACGAGCAGTACTTC
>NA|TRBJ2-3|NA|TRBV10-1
CASSGSLRGTQYF
TGCGCCAGCAGCGGATCTCTGAGGGGTACGCAGTATTTT
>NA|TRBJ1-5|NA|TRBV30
CAWSVGGQQPQHF
TGTGCCTGGAGTGTGGGGGGACAACAGCCCCAGCATTTT
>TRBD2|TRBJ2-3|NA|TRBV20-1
CSAGRPGLAQDTQYF
TGCAGTGCGGGCAGACCGGGACTAGCACAGGATACGCAGTATTTT
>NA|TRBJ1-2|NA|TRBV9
CASSVLDYGYTF
TGTGCCAGCAGCGTGCTGGACTATGGCTACACCTTC
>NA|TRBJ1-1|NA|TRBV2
CASSESVANTEAFF
TGTGCCAGCAGTGAATCGGTAGCGAACACTGAAGCTTTCTTT
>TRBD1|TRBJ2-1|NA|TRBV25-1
CASTGTGGYEQFF
TGTGCCAGCACCGGGACAGGGGGCTATGAGCAGTTCTTC
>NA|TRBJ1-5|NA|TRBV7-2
CASSFGTGVEPQHF
TGTGCCAGCAGCTTTGGAACAGGCGTGGAGCCCCAGCATTTT
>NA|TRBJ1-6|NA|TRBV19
CASSIGGGTSSPLHF
TGTGCCAGTAGTATCGGGGGGGGAACGAGTTCACCCCTCCACTTT
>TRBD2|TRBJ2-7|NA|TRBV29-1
CSVDSAGGTYEQYF
TGCAGCGTTGACTCCGCGGGGGGTACCTACGAGCAGTACTTC
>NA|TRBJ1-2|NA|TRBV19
CASSSGGQNYGYTF
TGTGCCAGTAGTAGCGGGGGTCAGAACTATGGCTACACCTTC
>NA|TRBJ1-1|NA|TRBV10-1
CASSARRQSEAFF
TGCGCCAGCAGTGCCCGGAGACAGTCTGAAGCTTTCTTT
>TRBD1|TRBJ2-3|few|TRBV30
CAGQGPSTDTQYF
TGTGCCGGACAGGGACCTAGCACAGATACGCAGTATTTT
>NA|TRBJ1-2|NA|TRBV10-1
CASRDGYGYTF
TGCGCCAGCCGGGATGGCTATGGCTACACCTTC
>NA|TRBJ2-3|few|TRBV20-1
CSARDRRRVGDTQYF
TGCAGTGCTAGAGATCGACGGAGGGTTGGGGATACGCAGTATTTT
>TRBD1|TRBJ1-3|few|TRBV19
CASIRTGNAGNTIYF
TGTGCCAGTATAAGGACAGGGAACGCTGGAAACACCATATATTTT
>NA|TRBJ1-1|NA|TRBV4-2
CASSQDLARDTEAFF
TGTGCCAGCAGCCAAGATTTAGCCAGAGACACTGAAGCTTTCTTT
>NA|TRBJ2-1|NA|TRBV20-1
CSARPRTSYNEQFF
TGCAGTGCTAGACCTCGGACTTCGTACAATGAGCAGTTCTTC
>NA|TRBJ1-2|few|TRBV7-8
CASSLAGSYYGYTF
TGTGCCAGCAGCTTAGCTGGCAGTTACTATGGCTACACCTTC
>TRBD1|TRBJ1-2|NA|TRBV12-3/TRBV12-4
CASSLTAGGGYGYTF
TGTGCCAGCAGTTTAACGGCAGGGGGTGGCTATGGCTACACCTTC
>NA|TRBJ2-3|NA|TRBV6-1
CASRFSGASTDTQYF
TGTGCCAGCAGATTTAGCGGAGCTAGCACAGATACGCAGTATTTT
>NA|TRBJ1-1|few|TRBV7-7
CASSPSVGTEAFF
TGTGCCAGCAGCCCAAGTGTCGGGACTGAAGCTTTCTTT
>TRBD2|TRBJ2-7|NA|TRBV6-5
CASSYSNLLAGTYEQYF
TGTGCCAGCAGTTACTCGAATTTACTAGCGGGGACCTACGAGCAGTACTTC
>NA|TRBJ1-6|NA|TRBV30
CAWRSSYNSPLHF
TGTGCCTGGAGGAGCTCCTATAATTCACCCCTCCACTTT
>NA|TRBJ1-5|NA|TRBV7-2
CASSLGLQPQHF
TGTGCCAGCAGCTTAGGTCTACAGCCCCAGCATTTT
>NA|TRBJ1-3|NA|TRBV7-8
CASSLVGGSGNTIYF
TGTGCCAGCAGCTTAGTGGGAGGATCTGGAAACACCATATATTTT
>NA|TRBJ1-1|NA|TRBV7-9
CASSFLFEAFF
TGTGCCAGCAGTTTTCTCTTCGAAGCTTTCTTT
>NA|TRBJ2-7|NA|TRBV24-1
CATSSRSSYEQYF
TGTGCCACCAGTAGCCGGAGCTCCTACGAGCAGTACTTC
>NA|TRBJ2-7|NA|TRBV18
CASSGGTSYEQYF
TGTGCCAGCTCAGGGGGTACTTCCTACGAGCAGTACTTC
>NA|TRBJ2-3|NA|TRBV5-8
CASSYQHTDTQYF
TGTGCCAGCAGCTACCAACACACAGATACGCAGTATTTT
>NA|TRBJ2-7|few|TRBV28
CASSTYPGRGYEQYF
TGTGCCAGCAGTACTTATCCAGGACGGGGATACGAGCAGTACTTC
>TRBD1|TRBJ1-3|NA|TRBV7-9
CASSLPQGAVVAGNTIYF
TGTGCCAGCAGCTTGCCACAGGGGGCAGTTGTTGCTGGAAACACCATATATTTT